These 17 T cell receptor beta chains were sequenced from one sample in a study of blood T cells in healthy people across ages (dated by TCRdb to 2014 to 2015). The library was generated by 5' RACE. For sequencing, an Illumina HiSeq 2500 was employed. The second PCR ran for about 7 to 11 cycles and used a J-beta primer mix along with a sample-barcoded 5' primer. TCRdb cleaned the public reads at Q25 with fastp, built clones with MiXCR and kept in-frame beta chains. Records with the same CDR3 protein are collapsed into one entry carrying the most frequent genes and DNA. Here the sample has some 700,000 distinct CDR3 sequences; about a fifth occur a single time. Around 21% of the sample is taken by the ten largest. The sample comprised blood. The receptors derive from a man between 65 and 85 years old in good health.

This chain uses TRBV21-1 with TRBJ2-5; the table's D call of TRBD1 was not tested on the DNA. TRBV21-1 is designated a pseudogene. The CDR3 is 17 residues long. CDR3 in amino acids: CASILGSFWTGEETQYF. In nucleotides, the CDR3 is TGTGCCAGCATTCTCGGGTCTTTTTGGACAGGGGAAGAGACCCAGTACTTC.

The rearrangement joins TRBV12-3 or TRBV12-4 to TRBJ2-3, with TRBD2 matching over 13 bases. V dropped 6 bases and J dropped 8; count of bases not matched to a gene: 8. The CDR3 covers 15 residues. The CDR3 coding sequence is TGTGCCAGCAGCCCTACTAGCGGGGGGGCGATTACGCAGTATTTT. Translated: CASSPTSGGAITQYF.

This clonotype was seen only a few times. The chain links TRBV6-1 to TRBJ2-5; 8 positions match TRBD1. There are 14 residues in the CDR3. Unmatched junction bases numbered 7, after V lost 1 base and J lost 9 bases. Germline loops: CDR1 MNHNS, CDR2 SASEGT. The CDR3 bases are TGTGCCAGCAGTGAAGTGGGGCACAGGGGGGCCCAGTACTTC. Its translation: CASSEVGHRGAQYF.

The chain links TRBV20-1 to TRBJ2-3; D tentatively fits TRBD1 or TRBD2 (6 bases each). V was pared by 4 bases and J by 4 bases, with 18 bases between. The CDR3 spans 15 residues. Germline values: CDR1 DFQATT, CDR2 SNEGSKA (reference sequence). Here the CDR3 reads CSATVGGGGADTQYF. CDR3 nucleotides: TGCAGTGCTACAGTGGGGGGTGGGGGCGCAGATACGCAGTATTTT.

The table lists this clonotype with a few counts. This chain links TRBV20-1 with TRBJ2-1; TRBD2 aligns across 8 bases. V was pared by 3 bases and J by 4 bases, with 8 bases of the junction left unmatched. CDR1 and CDR2 from the germline V gene are DFQATT and SNEGSKA (reference sequence). The CDR3 is 15 residues long. The CDR3 coding sequence is TGCAGTGCTAGGACAAGACTAGCGATATACAATGAGCAGTTCTTC. This encodes CSARTRLAIYNEQFF.

This clonotype was found a few times. V and J are TRBV5-1 and TRBJ1-5; possible D gene TRBD1, 5 bases. Per the germline V gene, CDR1 is SGHRS and CDR2 is YFSETQ. Trimming removed 0 bases at V and 7 bases at J, with 14 bases between. The CDR3 runs 15 residues. Here the CDR3 DNA reads TGCGCCAGCAGCTTGGGGGGTTCCGGGGGGCAGCCCCAGCATTTT. Translation gives CASSLGGSGGQPQHF.

J is TRBJ2-5 and V is TRBV7-2; D gene uncertain. This CDR3 has 16 amino acids. Deletions cut 1 base from V and 3 bases from J, with 15 bases between. Per germline, CDR1 SGHTA and CDR2 FQGNSA. CDR3 nucleotide sequence: TGTGCCAGCAGCTTAGGGGTTAGTCTTGGGAAAGAGACCCAGTACTTC. Translated: CASSLGVSLGKETQYF.

The chain joins TRBV5-1 to TRBJ2-5; 9 bases fit TRBD1. Per the germline V gene, CDR1 is SGHRS and CDR2 is YFSETQ. Germline trimming cut 4 bases from V and 4 bases from J; bases unmatched to any gene: 8. This CDR3 spans 15 amino acids. CDR3 amino acids: CASSKQGASGETQYF. CDR3 in DNA: TGCGCCAGCAGCAAACAGGGGGCAAGCGGAGAGACCCAGTACTTC.

This clonotype has only a few counts. This rearrangement joins TRBV6-5 to TRBJ2-1, with D possibly TRBD2 on 6 matching bases. There are 14 residues in the CDR3. Germline assignment: CDR1 MNHEY and CDR2 SVGAGI. The V end lost 5 bases, the J end lost 10 bases, and 18 bases lay between the germline ends. The CDR3 coding sequence is TGTGCCAGCAGTACCGCGGGGCGGGGAGAAGAGCAGTTCTTC. Translating it yields CASSTAGRGEEQFF.

This clonotype appeared a few times. The chain uses TRBV3-1 and TRBJ2-1; D is undetermined. The J call is in doubt because the DNA end fits TRBJ2-7 better. CDR3 length: 11 amino acids. The germline V gene has CDR1 LGHDT and CDR2 YNNKEL (reference sequence). CDR3 DNA sequence: TGTGCCAGCAGCCAACACTACGAGCAGTACGTC. It codes for CASSQHYEQYV.

The rearrangement uses TRBV18 and TRBJ2-2; 8 nucleotides agree with TRBD2. Germline V CDR1 and CDR2: KGHSH, LQKENI. V was clipped by 6 bases and J by 4 bases; unmatched bases: 10. The CDR3 has 16 amino acids. The CDR3 DNA follows: TGTGCCAGCTCGCCTCCCGGGACTAGGGGCACCGGGGAGCTGTTTTTT. The encoded protein is CASSPPGTRGTGELFF.

There are a few counts of this clonotype. This sequence joins TRBV11-3 and TRBJ2-4; D possibly corresponds to TRBD2 (6 bases). This CDR3 has 14 amino acids. V lost 0 bases, J lost 12 bases, and 15 bases lay in between. CDR1 SGHNT and CDR2 YENEEA come from the germline V gene. The CDR3, as DNA: TGTGCCAGCAGCTTAGATCGAGCTAGCGATAGTCAGTACTTC. This translates into CASSLDRASDSQYF.

The table lists this clonotype with a few counts. The gene calls are TRBV5-1 and TRBJ2-7; perhaps TRBD1 as D (6 bases). Between the trimmed V and J ends, which lost 0 bases and 0 bases, there was a span of 13 bases. CDR3 length: 16 amino acids. The germline V gene has CDR1 SGHRS and CDR2 YFSETQ. CDR3 sequence (DNA): TGCGCCAGCAGCTTGGAGGGGACACGGAACTCCTACGAGCAGTACTTC. This encodes CASSLEGTRNSYEQYF.

The genes are TRBV6-5 and TRBJ2-2; D possibly corresponds to TRBD2 (7 bases). V lost 0 bases and J lost 1, with 12 bases in between. Looked up from germline, CDR1 is MNHEY and CDR2 is SVGAGI. The CDR3 consists of 17 residues. The CDR3 DNA reads as TGTGCCAGCAGTTACTCCTTAGGGGGGGGGAACACCGGGGAGCTGTTTTTT. Its translation: CASSYSLGGGNTGELFF.

This clonotype has at least ten counts. The J gene is TRBJ2-4, the V gene TRBV19; D ambiguous. Per germline, CDR1 LNHDA and CDR2 SQIVND (reference sequence). V gave up 3 bases and J gave up 0 bases, with 12 bases separating them. This CDR3 has 16 residues. The CDR3, as DNA: TGTGCCAGTAGTATGTCTGGTGTACTAGCCAAAAACATTCAGTACTTC. Translation gives CASSMSGVLAKNIQYF.

The sample holds a few counts of this clonotype. The gene calls are TRBV5-1 and TRBJ1-4; no reliable D call. The CDR3 covers 13 residues. V lost 3 bases and J 8 bases, leaving 11 bases between the germline ends. Germline CDR1 is SGHRS and CDR2 is YFSETQ. The CDR3 reads CASSWRLGEKLFF. The CDR3 bases are TGCGCCAGCAGCTGGAGGCTTGGGGAAAAACTGTTTTTT.

This clonotype was counted only a few times. The chain combines TRBV5-1 with TRBJ2-3; D could derive from TRBD1 or TRBD2 (5 bases each). From germline, CDR1 is SGHRS and CDR2 YFSETQ. The V end was cut by 5 bases, the J end by 2 bases, with 21 bases between. This CDR3 is 17 amino acids long. CDR3 loop: CASSSTPGRLDTDTQYF. The CDR3 bases are TGCGCCAGCAGTTCCACTCCGGGACGCCTAGACACAGATACGCAGTATTTT.